This T cell receptor beta chain was obtained from a study of T-cell reconstitution after alpha-beta-depleted transplantation in children. Deletions cut 3 bases from V and 2 bases from J, with 8 bases between. The CDR3 loop spans 14 amino acids. Germline loops: CDR1 SGHTA, CDR2 FQGNSA. This clonotype was counted between two and nine times. Unique molecular identifiers were built into the TCRbeta library. From the PCR reads, TCRdb called clonotypes with MiXCR, one entry per CDR3 protein. The sample consists of just over 350,000 distinct CDR3 sequences, about 14% of them appearing once. Sequencing was performed on PBMCs, taken from the stem cell graft. The rearrangement joins TRBV7-2 to TRBJ2-1; D is unclear. The receptor was derived from a human donor who donated a stem cell graft to a child with Fanconi anemia. The CDR3 sequence: CASSFLGTYNEQFF. In nucleotides, the CDR3 is TGTGCCAGCAGCTTTTTAGGGACCTACAATGAGCAGTTCTTC.